This TCR beta chain was retrieved from a study of blood T cells in healthy people across ages. V was trimmed by 1 base and J by 3 bases, leaving 7 bases between them. Germline loops: CDR1 MGHDK, CDR2 SYGVNS. CDR3 length: 13 residues. Next came a second PCR, run for about 7 to 12 cycles, which used a sample-barcoded 5' primer along with a J-beta primer mix. TCRdb passed the 5' RACE reads through MiXCR, listing each CDR3 protein once. Seen here are 1.5 million to 2 million distinct CDR3 sequences, 49% observed once, and the top ten hold around 2.1%. Material: blood. V is TRBV25-1 and J is TRBJ2-7; possible D gene TRBD2, 6 bases. The origin of this receptor is a woman between 35 and 50 years old in good health. CDR3 region: CASSEWGVYEQYF. The CDR3 DNA sequence: TGTGCCAGCAGTGAATGGGGGGTCTACGAGCAGTACTTC.